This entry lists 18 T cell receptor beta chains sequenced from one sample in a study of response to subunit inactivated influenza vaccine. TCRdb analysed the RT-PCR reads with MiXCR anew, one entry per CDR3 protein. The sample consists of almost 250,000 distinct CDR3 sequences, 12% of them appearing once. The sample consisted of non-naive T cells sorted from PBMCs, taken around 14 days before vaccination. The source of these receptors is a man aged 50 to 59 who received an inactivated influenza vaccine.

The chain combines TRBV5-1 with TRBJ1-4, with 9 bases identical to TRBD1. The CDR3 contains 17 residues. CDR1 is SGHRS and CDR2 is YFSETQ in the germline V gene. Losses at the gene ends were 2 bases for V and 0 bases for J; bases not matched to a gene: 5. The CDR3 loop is CASSFTGGFATNEKLFF. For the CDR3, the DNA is TGCGCCAGCAGCTTCACAGGGGGCTTTGCAACTAATGAAAAACTGTTTTTT.

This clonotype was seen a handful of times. CDR3 residues: CASSALGNYGYTF. The CDR3 DNA reads as TGTGCCAGCAGCGCCCTGGGCAACTATGGCTACACCTTC. The chain uses TRBV7-2 and TRBJ1-2; D gene unclear. This CDR3 comprises 13 residues. V gave up 5 bases and J gave up 2 bases, with 9 bases separating them. CDR1 and CDR2 from the germline V gene are SGHTA and FQGNSA.

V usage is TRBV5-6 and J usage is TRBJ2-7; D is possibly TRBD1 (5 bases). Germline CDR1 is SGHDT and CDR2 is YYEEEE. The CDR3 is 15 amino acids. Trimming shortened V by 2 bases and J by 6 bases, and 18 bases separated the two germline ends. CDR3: CASSFRQGYVAEQYF. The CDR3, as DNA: TGTGCCAGCAGCTTCAGGCAGGGTTATGTCGCCGAGCAGTACTTC.

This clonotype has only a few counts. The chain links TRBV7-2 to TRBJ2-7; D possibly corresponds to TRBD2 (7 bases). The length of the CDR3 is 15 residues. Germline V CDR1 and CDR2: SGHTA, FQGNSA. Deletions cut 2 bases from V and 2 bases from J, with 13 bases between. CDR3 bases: TGTGCCAGCAGCTTATCCGCGGGGGCTACCTACGAGCAGTACTTC. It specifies CASSLSAGATYEQYF. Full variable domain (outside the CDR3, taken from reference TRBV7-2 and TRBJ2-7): GAGVSQSPSNKVTEKGKDVELRCDPISGHTALYWYRQSLGQGLEFLIYFQGNSAPDKSGLPSDRFSAERTGGSVSTLTIQRTQQEDSAVYLCASSLSAGATYEQYFGPGTRLTVT.

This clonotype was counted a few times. Here the CDR3 reads CASSEQGILQETQYF. The CDR3 nucleotides are TGTGCCAGCAGCGAACAGGGGATCCTCCAAGAGACCCAGTACTTC. This chain joins TRBV7-2 and TRBJ2-5; 7 nucleotides align to TRBD1. Germline CDR1 and CDR2: SGHTA and FQGNSA. Trimming cost V 5 bases and J 1 base; bases outside gene matches: 7. The CDR3 spans 15 residues.

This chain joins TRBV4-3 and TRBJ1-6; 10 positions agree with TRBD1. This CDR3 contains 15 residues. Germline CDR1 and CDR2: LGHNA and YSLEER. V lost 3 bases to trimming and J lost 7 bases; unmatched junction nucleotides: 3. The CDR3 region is CASSQSGQGNSPLHF. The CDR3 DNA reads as TGCGCCAGCAGCCAGTCGGGACAGGGGAATTCACCCCTCCACTTT.

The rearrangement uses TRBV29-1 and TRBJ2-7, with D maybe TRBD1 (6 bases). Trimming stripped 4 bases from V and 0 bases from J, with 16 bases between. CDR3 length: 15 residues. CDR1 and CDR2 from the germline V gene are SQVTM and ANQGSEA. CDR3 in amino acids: CSVVPPGQSSYEQYF. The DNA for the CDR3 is TGCAGCGTTGTCCCTCCGGGACAAAGCTCCTACGAGCAGTACTTC.

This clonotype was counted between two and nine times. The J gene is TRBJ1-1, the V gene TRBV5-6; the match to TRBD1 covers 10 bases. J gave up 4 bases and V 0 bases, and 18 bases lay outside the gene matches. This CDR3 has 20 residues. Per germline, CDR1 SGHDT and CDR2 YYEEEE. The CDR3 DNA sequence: TGTGCCAGCAGCTTGGATTCGTTCTATTCAGGACAGGGGGGTCCCACTGAAGCTTTCTTT. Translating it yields CASSLDSFYSGQGGPTEAFF.

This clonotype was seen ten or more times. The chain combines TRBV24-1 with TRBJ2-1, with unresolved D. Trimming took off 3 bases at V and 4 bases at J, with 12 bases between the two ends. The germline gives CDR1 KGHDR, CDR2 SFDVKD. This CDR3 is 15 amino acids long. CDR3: CATSDVSIAYNEQFF. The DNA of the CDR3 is TGTGCCACCAGTGATGTATCTATAGCTTACAATGAGCAGTTCTTC.

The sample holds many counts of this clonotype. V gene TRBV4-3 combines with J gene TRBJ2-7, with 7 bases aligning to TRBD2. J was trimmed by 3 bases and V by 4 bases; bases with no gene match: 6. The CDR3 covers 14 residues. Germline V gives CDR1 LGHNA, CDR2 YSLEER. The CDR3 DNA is TGCGCCAGCAGCCCCTCTAGCGGATTCTACGAGCAGTACTTC. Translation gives CASSPSSGFYEQYF.

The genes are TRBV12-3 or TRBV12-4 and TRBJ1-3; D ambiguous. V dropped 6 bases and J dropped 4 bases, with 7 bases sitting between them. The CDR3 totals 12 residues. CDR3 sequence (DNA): TGTGCCAGCAGAAGGAAAGGAAACACCATATATTTT. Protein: CASRRKGNTIYF.

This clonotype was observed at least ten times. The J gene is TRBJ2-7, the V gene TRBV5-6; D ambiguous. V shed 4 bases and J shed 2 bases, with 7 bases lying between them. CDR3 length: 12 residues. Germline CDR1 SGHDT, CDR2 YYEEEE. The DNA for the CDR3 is TGTGCCAGCAGCGCATCAGCCTACGAGCAGTACTTC. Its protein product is CASSASAYEQYF.

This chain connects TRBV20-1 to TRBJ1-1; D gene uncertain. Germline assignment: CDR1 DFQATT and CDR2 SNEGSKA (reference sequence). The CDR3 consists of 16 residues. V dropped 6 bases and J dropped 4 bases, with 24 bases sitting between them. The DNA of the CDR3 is TGCAGTGCCCCCCCAGAACGGCTAAAATCGGGCACTGAAGCTTTCTTT. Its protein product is CSAPPERLKSGTEAFF.

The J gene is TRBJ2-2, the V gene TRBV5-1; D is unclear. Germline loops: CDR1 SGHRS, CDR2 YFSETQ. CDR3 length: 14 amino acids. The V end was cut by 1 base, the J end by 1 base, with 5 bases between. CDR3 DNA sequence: TGCGCCAGCAGCTTGTGGGGGAACACCGGGGAGCTGTTTTTT. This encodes CASSLWGNTGELFF.

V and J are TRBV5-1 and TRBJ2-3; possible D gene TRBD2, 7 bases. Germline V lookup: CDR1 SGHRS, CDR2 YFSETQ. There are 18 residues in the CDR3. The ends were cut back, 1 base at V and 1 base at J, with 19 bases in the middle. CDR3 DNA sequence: TGCGCCAGCAGCTTGTGGGGGCCAGGGAGCGGGGGCACAGATACGCAGTATTTT. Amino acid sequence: CASSLWGPGSGGTDTQYF.

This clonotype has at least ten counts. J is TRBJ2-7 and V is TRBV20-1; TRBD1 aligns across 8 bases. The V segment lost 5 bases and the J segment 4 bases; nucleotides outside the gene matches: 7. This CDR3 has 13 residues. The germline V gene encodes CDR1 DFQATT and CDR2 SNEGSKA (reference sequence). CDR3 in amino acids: CSAGQGPGYEQYF. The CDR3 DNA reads TGCAGTGCTGGACAGGGACCGGGGTACGAGCAGTACTTC.

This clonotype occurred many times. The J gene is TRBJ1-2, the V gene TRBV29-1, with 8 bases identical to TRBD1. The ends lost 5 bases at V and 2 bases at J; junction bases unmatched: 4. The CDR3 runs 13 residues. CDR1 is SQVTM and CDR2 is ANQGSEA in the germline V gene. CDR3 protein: CSVYRGANYGYTF. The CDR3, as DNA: TGCAGCGTTTACAGGGGGGCAAACTATGGCTACACCTTC.

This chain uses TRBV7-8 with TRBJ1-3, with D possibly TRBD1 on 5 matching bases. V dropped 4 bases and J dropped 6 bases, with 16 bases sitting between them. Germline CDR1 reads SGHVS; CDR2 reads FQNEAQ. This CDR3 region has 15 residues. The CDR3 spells CASSSLGGRTNTIYF. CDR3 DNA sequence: TGTGCCAGCAGCTCCTTGGGGGGGAGGACAAACACCATATATTTT.